This TCR beta chain is from a study of blood T cell repertoires in COVID-19. TCRdb's table, derived via immunoSEQ multiplex PCR, lists solely in-frame clones and lacks some. The repertoire holds around 300,000 clones, with roughly 90% as singletons. Per germline, CDR1 SGHNT and CDR2 YYREEE (reference sequence). The CDR3 consists of 15 residues. The junction had 3 bases not matched to a gene; V was cut back by 1 base and J by 3 bases. This clonotype was obtained from a woman between 45 and 65 years old who had recovered from COVID-19. The chain joins TRBV5-4 to TRBJ2-3; 9 nucleotides agree with TRBD2. Sequencing was done on a sample of PBMCs or T cells enriched from blood (not recorded which). In nucleotides, the CDR3 is TGTGCCAGCAGCTTGTTCACTAGCGGGACAGATACGCAGTATTTT. Its protein product is CASSLFTSGTDTQYF.